The 17 T cell receptor beta chains listed next were all sequenced from one sample in a study of Graves' ophthalmopathy and Graves' hyperthyroidism. TCR beta CDR3 regions were amplified from RNA transcripts. RT-PCR with HTBI primers came first, then second-round multiplex PCR. TCRdb re-called the multiplex PCR reads through MiXCR, storing one row per CDR3 protein. This sample has roughly 170,000 distinct CDR3 sequences, with around two fifths found just once. Sequenced material: peripheral blood. All receptors derive from a man younger than 45 with Graves' ophthalmopathy.

Only one count was recorded for this clonotype. The V call is TRBV20-1, the J call TRBJ2-7, with D perhaps matching TRBD1 (6 bases). Germline loops: CDR1 DFQATT, CDR2 SNEGSKA (reference sequence). The CDR3 length is 15 residues. V lost 5 bases and J 2 bases, leaving 19 bases between the germline ends. CDR3 region: CSAGGSDTRAYEQYF. CDR3 bases: TGCAGTGCTGGGGGCTCGGACACCCGGGCCTACGAGCAGTACTTC.

This clonotype has a count of ten or more. The rearrangement joins TRBV7-2 to TRBJ2-5; D not resolved. CDR1 and CDR2 (germline): SGHTA, FQGNSA. Trimming pared 1 base from V and 4 bases from J, leaving 10 bases between. The CDR3 consists of 14 residues. In DNA, the CDR3 is TGTGCCAGCAGCTTAGGTCCTGGCTTAGAGACCCAGTACTTC. It specifies CASSLGPGLETQYF.

This clonotype was picked up many times. The genes are TRBV6-5 and TRBJ2-7; D gene uncertain. The CDR3 runs to 13 residues. Germline values: CDR1 MNHEY, CDR2 SVGAGI. V was cut by 2 bases and J by 5 bases, with 10 bases left in between. CDR3: CASSYPDRHEQYF. In nucleotides, the CDR3 is TGTGCCAGCAGTTACCCGGACCGCCACGAGCAGTACTTC.

The CDR3 coding sequence is TGTGCCGCTCAAGGGACAGGGAACACTGAAGCTTTCTTT. Translation: CAAQGTGNTEAFF. The chain carries TRBV10-3 and TRBJ1-1; TRBD1 agrees at 8 bases. The CDR3 extends over 13 amino acids. V gave up 11 bases and J gave up 1 base; unmatched junction bases: 6. Germline CDR1 reads ENHRY; CDR2 reads SYGVKD.

The J gene is TRBJ1-1, the V gene TRBV6-5, with a possible D match to TRBD1 (5 bases). The germline gives CDR1 MNHEY, CDR2 SVGAGI. The CDR3 contains 14 residues. V dropped 4 bases and J dropped 12 bases, with 21 bases sitting between them. Written as DNA, the CDR3 is TGTGCCAGCAGTTTAGCCCGGGGGACTCTAGCGCCTTTCTTT. Its translation is CASSLARGTLAPFF.

This clonotype was picked up many times. The chain joins TRBV12-3 or TRBV12-4 to TRBJ2-5, with D uncertain. There are 13 residues in the CDR3. V lost 1 base to trimming and J lost 5 bases, with 8 bases between them. The CDR3 DNA follows: TGTGCCAGCAGTTTAGACTTCGGGGAGACCCAGTACTTC. It is translated as CASSLDFGETQYF.

Worth noting for this clonotype: This may stem from a read error, because a much larger clone lies one nucleotide away. V usage is TRBV12-3 or TRBV12-4 and J usage is TRBJ2-5; D gene unclear. The CDR3 is made up of 13 amino acids. The CDR3: CDSSLVSPETQYF. CDR3 sequence (DNA): TGTGACAGCAGTTTAGTAAGCCCAGAGACCCAGTACTTC.

In this sample, this clonotype turned up many times. The rearrangement links TRBV7-6 to TRBJ2-7, with 16 positions matching TRBD2. V gave up 5 bases and J gave up 8 bases; unmatched junction bases: 12. The CDR3 totals 17 residues. The germline gives CDR1 SGHVS, CDR2 FNYEAQ. The CDR3 reads CASSRGTSGRAGYKQYF. DNA for the CDR3: TGTGCCAGCAGCCGCGGGACTAGCGGGAGGGCCGGTTACAAGCAGTACTTC.

This clonotype has ten or more counts. The chain uses TRBV20-1 and TRBJ2-2; no reliable D call. Germline loops: CDR1 DFQATT, CDR2 SNEGSKA (reference sequence). The CDR3 covers 14 residues. Trimming cost V 6 bases and J 3 bases, with 14 bases left between them. The CDR3 spells CSARRRRHTGELFF. Here the CDR3 DNA reads TGCAGTGCCCGTCGGCGGCGCCACACCGGGGAGCTGTTTTTT.

There are many counts of this clonotype. The V call is TRBV6-2 or TRBV6-3, the J call TRBJ1-1; D is unresolved. The germline CDR1 and CDR2 sequences are MNHEY and SVGEGT. The CDR3 has 12 residues. The germline V and J ends were trimmed by 0 bases and 11 bases, with 10 bases remaining between them. CDR3 sequence reads: CASSYSPTVAFF. The CDR3 nucleotides are TGTGCCAGCAGTTACTCTCCGACGGTGGCTTTCTTT.

This clonotype is a singleton in its sample. The V and J genes are TRBV28 and TRBJ2-7; D is uncertain. The CDR3 spans 11 residues. Trimming removed 5 bases at V and 7 bases at J, with 9 bases between. CDR1 and CDR2 (germline): MDHEN, SYDVKM. This CDR3 reads CASSLRREQYF. CDR3 nucleotide sequence: TGTGCCAGCAGTCTCAGAAGGGAGCAGTACTTC. Full variable domain (rest looked up from reference TRBV28 and TRBJ2-7): DVKVTQSSRYLVKRTGEKVFLECVQDMDHENMFWYRQDPGLGLRLIYFSYDVKMKEKGDIPEGYSVSREKKERFSLILESASTNQTSMYLCASSLRREQYFGPGTRLTVT.

The table lists this clonotype with many counts. The rearrangement uses TRBV7-8 and TRBJ1-1; maybe TRBD1 (5 bases). V dropped 2 bases and J dropped 7 bases, with 11 bases sitting between them. Germline CDR1 reads SGHVS; CDR2 reads FQNEAQ. The CDR3 loop spans 13 amino acids. CDR3 sequence (DNA): TGTGCCAGCAGCTTAATCAGGGATGGTGAAGCTTTCTTT. It specifies CASSLIRDGEAFF.

This clonotype came up many times. J is TRBJ1-2 and V is TRBV12-3 or TRBV12-4; no reliable D call. The germline V and J ends were trimmed by 1 base and 8 bases, with 8 bases remaining between them. The CDR3 runs 12 residues. CDR3: CASSLGGRGYTF. The DNA of the CDR3 is TGTGCCAGCAGTTTAGGCGGACGAGGCTACACCTTC.

A few counts support this clonotype. Here the CDR3 reads CASKDNNYGYTF. The CDR3 coding sequence is TGTGCCAGCAAGGACAATAACTATGGCTACACCTTC. The chain couples TRBV9 to TRBJ1-2, with D perhaps matching TRBD1 (5 bases). The CDR3 extends over 12 amino acids. Trimming pared 6 bases from V and 1 base from J, leaving 7 bases between. Looked up from germline, CDR1 is SGDLS and CDR2 is YYNGEE. The whole variable domain, filled in from reference TRBV9 and TRBJ1-2, reads DSGVTQTPKHLITATGQRVTLRCSPRSGDLSVYWYQQSLDQGLQFLIQYYNGEERAKGNILERFSAQQFPDLHSELNLSSLELGDSALYFCASKDNNYGYTFGSGTRLTVV.

A single count supports this clonotype. The rearrangement uses TRBV9 and TRBJ1-3, with D hard to call. There are 18 residues in the CDR3. The germline gives CDR1 SGDLS, CDR2 YYNGEE. V dropped 3 bases and J dropped 2 bases, with 21 bases sitting between them. The CDR3 here is CASSAHLVGNAAGNTIYF. In nucleotides, the CDR3 is TGTGCCAGCAGCGCTCATTTGGTCGGTAACGCGGCTGGAAACACCATATATTTT.

CDR3 in amino acids: CASSEGLEVEQYF. The CDR3 DNA sequence: TGCGCCAGCAGTGAGGGACTGGAGGTCGAGCAGTACTTC. The J gene is TRBJ2-7, the V gene TRBV10-2; D is perhaps TRBD2 (5 bases). This CDR3 is 13 amino acids long. Trimming cost V 2 bases and J 6 bases, with 11 bases left between them. Germline loops: CDR1 WSHSY, CDR2 SAAADI.

This clonotype was detected many times. This sequence joins TRBV6-5 and TRBJ1-2, with a possible D match to TRBD1 (5 bases). CDR1 is MNHEY and CDR2 is SVGAGI in the germline V gene. Trimming cost V 7 bases and J 4 bases, with 16 bases left between them. This CDR3 is 14 amino acids long. This CDR3 is CASTTGGGSYGYTF. The DNA of the CDR3 is TGTGCCAGCACCACAGGTGGCGGAAGCTATGGCTACACCTTC.